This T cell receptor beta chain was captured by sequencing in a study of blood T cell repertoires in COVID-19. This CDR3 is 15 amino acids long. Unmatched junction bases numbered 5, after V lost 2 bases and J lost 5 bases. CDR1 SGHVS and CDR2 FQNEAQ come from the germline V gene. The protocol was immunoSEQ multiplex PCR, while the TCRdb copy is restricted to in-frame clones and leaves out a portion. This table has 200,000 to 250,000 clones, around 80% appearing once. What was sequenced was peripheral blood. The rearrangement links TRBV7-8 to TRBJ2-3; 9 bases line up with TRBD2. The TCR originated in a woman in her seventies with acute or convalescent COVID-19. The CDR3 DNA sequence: TGTGCCAGCAGCTTATACGGGACTAGCTTAGATACGCAGTATTTT. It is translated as CASSLYGTSLDTQYF.